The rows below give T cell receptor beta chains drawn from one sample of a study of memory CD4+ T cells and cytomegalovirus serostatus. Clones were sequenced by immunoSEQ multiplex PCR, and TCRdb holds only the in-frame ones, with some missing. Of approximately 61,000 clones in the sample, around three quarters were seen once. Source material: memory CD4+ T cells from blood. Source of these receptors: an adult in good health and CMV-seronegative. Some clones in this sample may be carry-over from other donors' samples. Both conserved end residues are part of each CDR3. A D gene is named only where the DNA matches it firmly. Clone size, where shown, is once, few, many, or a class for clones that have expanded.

CDR3: CASSLLLGQGLGVYEQYF
DNA: TGTGCCAGCAGCCTACTTTTGGGACAGGGGTTGGGCGTTTACGAGCAGTACTTC
J: TRBJ2-7
size: NA
V: TRBV7-2
D: TRBD1

CDR3: CASSKAWDLYYGYTF
DNA: TGTGCCAGTAGTAAGGCCTGGGACCTGTACTATGGCTACACCTTC
J: TRBJ1-2
size: NA
V: TRBV19
D: NA

CDR3: CASSPDSDYGYTF
DNA: TGCGCCAGCAGCCCGGACAGTGATTATGGCTACACCTTC
J: TRBJ1-2
size: NA
V: TRBV5-1
D: NA

CDR3: CSATGTEQFF
DNA: TGCAGTGCCACTGGGACAGAGCAGTTCTTC
J: TRBJ2-1
size: once
V: TRBV20-1
D: NA

CDR3: CASSPGDNYGYTF
DNA: TGTGCCAGCTCACCTGGGGACAACTATGGCTACACCTTC
J: TRBJ1-2
size: medium-sized
V: TRBV18
D: NA

CDR3: CAISGTGGPEQYF
DNA: TGTGCCATCTCCGGGACAGGGGGGCCCGAGCAGTACTTC
J: TRBJ2-7
size: NA
V: TRBV10-3
D: TRBD1

CDR3: CASSLSYQETQYF
DNA: TGTGCCAGCAGCTTAAGTTACCAAGAGACCCAGTACTTC
J: TRBJ2-5
size: NA
V: TRBV11-2
D: NA

CDR3: CASSPRRAQGGEQYF
DNA: TGTGCCAGCTCACCACGCCGAGCACAGGGAGGCGAGCAGTACTTC
J: TRBJ2-7
size: NA
V: TRBV18
D: NA

CDR3: CASTGLAGLTGELFF
DNA: TGTGCCAGTACTGGGCTAGCGGGCCTCACCGGGGAGCTGTTTTTT
J: TRBJ2-2
size: NA
V: TRBV2
D: TRBD2

CDR3: CASSLEGGYSGYTF
DNA: TGTGCCAGCAGTTTGGAGGGCGGCTATTCTGGCTACACCTTC
J: TRBJ1-2
size: NA
V: TRBV27
D: NA

CDR3: CASSVHSGNTIYF
DNA: TGTGCCAGCAGCGTCCATTCTGGAAACACCATATATTTT
J: TRBJ1-3
size: NA
V: TRBV7-8
D: NA

CDR3: CASSGTGETGELFF
DNA: TGTGCCAGCAGTGGGACAGGGGAGACCGGGGAGCTGTTTTTT
J: TRBJ2-2
size: NA
V: TRBV2
D: TRBD1

CDR3: CASSFKTGHSGNTIYF
DNA: TGTGCCAGCAGCTTTAAGACAGGTCACTCTGGAAACACCATATATTTT
J: TRBJ1-3
size: NA
V: TRBV7-2
D: NA

CDR3: CASKGIAYNEQFF
DNA: TGTGCCAGCAAGGGGATAGCCTACAATGAGCAGTTCTTC
J: TRBJ2-1
size: NA
V: TRBV6-1
D: NA

CDR3: CASSEIAGVVPNEQFF
DNA: TGTGCCAGCAGTGAGATAGCGGGAGTTGTCCCCAATGAGCAGTTCTTC
J: TRBJ2-1
size: NA
V: TRBV28
D: TRBD2

CDR3: CASSEAGQGSEKLFF
DNA: TGTGCCAGCAGTGAAGCGGGCCAGGGGAGTGAAAAACTGTTTTTT
J: TRBJ1-4
size: NA
V: TRBV2
D: NA

CDR3: CASSYSTGDYGYTF
DNA: TGTGCCAGCAGTTATTCTACAGGGGACTATGGCTACACCTTC
J: TRBJ1-2
size: NA
V: TRBV6-5
D: TRBD1

CDR3: CASSRQAQETQYF
DNA: TGTGCCAGCTCACGACAGGCTCAAGAGACCCAGTACTTC
J: TRBJ2-5
size: NA
V: TRBV18
D: NA

CDR3: CASSPGPQETQYF
DNA: TGTGCCAGCAGTCCGGGACCCCAAGAGACCCAGTACTTC
J: TRBJ2-5
size: NA
V: TRBV28
D: NA

CDR3: CASSLEDTQYF
DNA: TGTGCCAGCAGCTTAGAGGATACGCAGTATTTT
J: TRBJ2-3
size: NA
V: TRBV7-9
D: NA

CDR3: CASSESTGRNEAFF
DNA: TGCGCCAGCAGTGAGTCGACGGGTCGGAATGAAGCTTTCTTT
J: TRBJ1-1
size: NA
V: TRBV10-1
D: NA

CDR3: CASSVAGTSGGSRTDTQYF
DNA: TGTGCCAGCAGCGTAGCGGGGACTAGCGGGGGAAGTCGGACAGATACGCAGTATTTT
J: TRBJ2-3
size: NA
V: TRBV9
D: TRBD2

CDR3: CASRGGAGAGELFF
DNA: TGTGCCAGCAGAGGGGGCGCGGGGGCTGGGGAGCTGTTTTTT
J: TRBJ2-2
size: NA
V: TRBV6-1
D: NA

CDR3: CASLGLGGNQPQHF
DNA: TGTGCCAGCCTAGGTTTGGGGGGCAATCAGCCCCAGCATTTT
J: TRBJ1-5
size: once
V: TRBV2
D: NA